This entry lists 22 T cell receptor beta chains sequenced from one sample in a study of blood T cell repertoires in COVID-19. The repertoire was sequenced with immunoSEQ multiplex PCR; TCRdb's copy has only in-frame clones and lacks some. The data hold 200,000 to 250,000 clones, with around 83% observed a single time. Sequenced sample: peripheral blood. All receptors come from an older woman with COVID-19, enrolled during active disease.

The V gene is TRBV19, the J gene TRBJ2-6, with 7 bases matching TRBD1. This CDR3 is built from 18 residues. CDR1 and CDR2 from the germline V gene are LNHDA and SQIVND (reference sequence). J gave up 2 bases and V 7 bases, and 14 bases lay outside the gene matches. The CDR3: CASTNPRDSSPGANVLTF. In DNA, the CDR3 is TGTGCCAGTACCAACCCCCGGGACAGCTCACCTGGGGCCAACGTCCTGACTTTC.

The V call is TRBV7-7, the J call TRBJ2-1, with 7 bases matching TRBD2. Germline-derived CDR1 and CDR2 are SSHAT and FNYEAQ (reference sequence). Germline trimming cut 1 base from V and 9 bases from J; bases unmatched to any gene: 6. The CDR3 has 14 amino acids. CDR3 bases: TGTGCCAGCAGCTTAGGGAGCGGGAAAGGTGAGCAGTTCTTC. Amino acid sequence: CASSLGSGKGEQFF.

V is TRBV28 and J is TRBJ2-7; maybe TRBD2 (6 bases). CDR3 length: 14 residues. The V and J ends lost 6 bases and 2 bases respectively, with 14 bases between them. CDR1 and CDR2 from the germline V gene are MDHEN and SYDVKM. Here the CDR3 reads CASSRRTTTYEQYF. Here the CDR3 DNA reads TGTGCCAGCAGCCGCCGGACTACCACCTACGAGCAGTACTTC. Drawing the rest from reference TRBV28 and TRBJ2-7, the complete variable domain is DVKVTQSSRYLVKRTGEKVFLECVQDMDHENMFWYRQDPGLGLRLIYFSYDVKMKEKGDIPEGYSVSREKKERFSLILESASTNQTSMYLCASSRRTTTYEQYFGPGTRLTVT.

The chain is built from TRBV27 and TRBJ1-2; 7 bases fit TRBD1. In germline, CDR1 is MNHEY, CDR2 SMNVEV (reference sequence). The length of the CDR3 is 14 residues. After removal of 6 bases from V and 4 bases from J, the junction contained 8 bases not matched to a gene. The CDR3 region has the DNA TGTGCCAGCAGACCCAGACAGGGTGCCTATGGCTACACCTTC. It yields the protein CASRPRQGAYGYTF.

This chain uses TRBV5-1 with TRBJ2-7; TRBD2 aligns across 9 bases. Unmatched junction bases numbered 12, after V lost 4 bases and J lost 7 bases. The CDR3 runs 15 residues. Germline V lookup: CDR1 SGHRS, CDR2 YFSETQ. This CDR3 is CASSVLRAGGGEQYF. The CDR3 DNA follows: TGCGCCAGCAGCGTGTTACGAGCGGGAGGAGGTGAGCAGTACTTC. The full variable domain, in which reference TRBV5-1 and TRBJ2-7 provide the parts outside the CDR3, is KAGVTQTPRYLIKTRGQQVTLSCSPISGHRSVSWYQQTPGQGLQFLFEYFSETQRNKGNFPGRFSGRQFSNSRSEMNVSTLELGDSALYLCASSVLRAGGGEQYFGPGTRLTVT.

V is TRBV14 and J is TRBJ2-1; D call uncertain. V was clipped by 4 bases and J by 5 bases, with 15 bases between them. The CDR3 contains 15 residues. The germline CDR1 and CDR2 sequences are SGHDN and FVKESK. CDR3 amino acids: CASSPVIQIHNEQFF. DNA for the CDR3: TGTGCCAGCAGCCCCGTTATCCAGATCCACAATGAGCAGTTCTTC.

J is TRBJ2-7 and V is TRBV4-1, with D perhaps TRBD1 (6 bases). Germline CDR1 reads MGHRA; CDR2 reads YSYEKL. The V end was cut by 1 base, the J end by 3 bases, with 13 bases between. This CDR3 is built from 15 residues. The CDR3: CASSQGIGTLYEQYF. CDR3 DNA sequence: TGCGCCAGCAGCCAAGGGATCGGGACACTCTACGAGCAGTACTTC.

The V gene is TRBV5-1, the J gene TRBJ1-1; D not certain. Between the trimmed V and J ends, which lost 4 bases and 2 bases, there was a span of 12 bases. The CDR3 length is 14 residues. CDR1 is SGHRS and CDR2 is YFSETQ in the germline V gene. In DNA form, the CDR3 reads TGCGCCAGCAGCCCGACGAGGGCTAACACTGAAGCTTTCTTT. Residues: CASSPTRANTEAFF.

CDR3 residues: CATSGVGVLEQYF. The CDR3 bases are TGTGCCACCAGCGGCGTAGGGGTATTAGAGCAGTACTTC. The chain uses TRBV15 and TRBJ2-7, with a weak D call TRBD1 (5 bases). Germline-derived CDR1 and CDR2 are LNHNV and YYDKDF (reference sequence). This CDR3 has 13 amino acids. The V end was cut by 5 bases, the J end by 7 bases, with 15 bases between.

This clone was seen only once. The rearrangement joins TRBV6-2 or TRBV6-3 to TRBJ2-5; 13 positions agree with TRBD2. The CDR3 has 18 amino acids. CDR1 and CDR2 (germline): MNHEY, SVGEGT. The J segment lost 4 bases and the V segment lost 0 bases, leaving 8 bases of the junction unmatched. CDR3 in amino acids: CASSYSRTSGSLRETQYF. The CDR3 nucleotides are TGTGCCAGCAGTTACTCGAGGACTAGCGGGAGTCTCCGAGAGACCCAGTACTTC.

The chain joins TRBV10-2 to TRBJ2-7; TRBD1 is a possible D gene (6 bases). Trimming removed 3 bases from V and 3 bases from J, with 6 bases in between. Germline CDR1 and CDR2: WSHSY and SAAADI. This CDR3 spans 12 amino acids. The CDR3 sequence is CASSEQGYEQYF. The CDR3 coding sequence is TGCGCCAGCAGTGAACAGGGCTACGAGCAGTACTTC.

The CDR3 reads CASSRTTSGRGGQETQYF. For the CDR3, the DNA is TGTGCCAGCAGCCGGACGACTAGCGGGAGAGGAGGGCAAGAGACCCAGTACTTC. The chain joins TRBV7-2 to TRBJ2-5; 12 nucleotides agree with TRBD2. This CDR3 spans 18 amino acids. Trimming at V came to 5 bases and at J to 2 bases, leaving 12 bases not matched to a gene. The germline CDR1 and CDR2 sequences are SGHTA and FQGNSA.

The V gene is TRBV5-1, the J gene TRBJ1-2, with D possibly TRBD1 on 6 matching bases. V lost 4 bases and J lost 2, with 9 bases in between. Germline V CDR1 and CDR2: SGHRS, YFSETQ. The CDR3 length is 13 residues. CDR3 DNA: TGCGCCAGCAGCGAGACAGGCAACTATGGCTACACCTTC. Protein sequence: CASSETGNYGYTF.

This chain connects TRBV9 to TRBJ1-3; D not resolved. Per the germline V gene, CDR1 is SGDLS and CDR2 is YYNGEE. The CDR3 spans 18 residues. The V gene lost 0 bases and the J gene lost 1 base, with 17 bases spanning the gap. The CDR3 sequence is CASSVGKQPSTSGNTIYF. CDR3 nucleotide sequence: TGTGCCAGCAGCGTAGGTAAACAGCCCTCAACGTCTGGAAACACCATATATTTT.

In nucleotides, the CDR3 is TGTGCCAGCACCCAGGACAGCGAATTCACAGATACGCAGTATTTT. Protein: CASTQDSEFTDTQYF. This rearrangement joins TRBV2 to TRBJ2-3; D possibly corresponds to TRBD1 (6 bases). This CDR3 spans 15 amino acids. Germline V lookup: CDR1 SNHLY, CDR2 FYNNEI. The V end lost 7 bases, the J end lost 2 bases, and 16 bases lay between the germline ends.

The CDR3 sequence is CASSQGGAAEAFF. The CDR3, as DNA: TGTGCCAGCTCACAAGGGGGAGCGGCTGAAGCTTTCTTT. J is TRBJ1-1 and V is TRBV18, with D perhaps TRBD1 (6 bases). Germline V gene lookup returns CDR1 KGHSH and CDR2 LQKENI. V was pared by 4 bases and J by 6 bases, with 12 bases between. This CDR3 spans 13 amino acids. The complete variable domain, with remaining parts taken from reference TRBV18 and TRBJ1-1, reads NAGVMQNPRHLVRRRGQEARLRCSPMKGHSHVYWYRQLPEEGLKFMVYLQKENIIDESGMPKERFSAEFPKEGPSILRIQQVVRGDSAAYFCASSQGGAAEAFFGQGTRLTVV.

CDR3 residues: CASSSRGGGYGYTF. CDR3 nucleotides: TGTGCCAGCAGTAGTCGAGGGGGTGGCTATGGCTACACCTTC. The V and J genes are TRBV27 and TRBJ1-2; TRBD1 is a possible D gene (6 bases). With 5 bases removed from V and 4 bases from J, the gap between germline ends came to 14 bases. Germline V lookup: CDR1 MNHEY, CDR2 SMNVEV (reference sequence). This CDR3 contains 14 residues.

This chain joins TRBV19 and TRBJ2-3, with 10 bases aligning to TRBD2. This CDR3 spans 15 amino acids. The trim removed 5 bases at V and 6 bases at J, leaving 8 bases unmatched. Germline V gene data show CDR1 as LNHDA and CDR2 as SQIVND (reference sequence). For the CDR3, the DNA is TGTGCCAGTAGTTCTCAGCGGGAGGGCCCCGATACGCAGTATTTT. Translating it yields CASSSQREGPDTQYF.

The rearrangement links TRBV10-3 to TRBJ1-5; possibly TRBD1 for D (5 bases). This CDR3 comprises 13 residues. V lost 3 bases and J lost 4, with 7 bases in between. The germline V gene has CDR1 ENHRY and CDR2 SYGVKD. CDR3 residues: CAISEQVNQPQHF. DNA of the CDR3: TGTGCCATCAGTGAACAGGTTAATCAGCCCCAGCATTTT.

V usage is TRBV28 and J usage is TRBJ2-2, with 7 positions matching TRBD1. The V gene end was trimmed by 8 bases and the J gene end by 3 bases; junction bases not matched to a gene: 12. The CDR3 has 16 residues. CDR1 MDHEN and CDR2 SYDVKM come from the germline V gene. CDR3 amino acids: CASASPGQIYTGELFF. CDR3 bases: TGTGCCAGCGCAAGTCCGGGACAGATCTACACCGGGGAGCTGTTTTTT.

The CDR3 region is CASDRDREPDTQYF. The CDR3 DNA reads as TGTGCCAGTGACCGGGACAGGGAACCAGATACGCAGTATTTT. The chain employs TRBV21-1 and TRBJ2-3; TRBD1 reflects the table's D call only, with no check against the DNA. TRBV21-1 has pseudogene status. The CDR3 consists of 14 residues.

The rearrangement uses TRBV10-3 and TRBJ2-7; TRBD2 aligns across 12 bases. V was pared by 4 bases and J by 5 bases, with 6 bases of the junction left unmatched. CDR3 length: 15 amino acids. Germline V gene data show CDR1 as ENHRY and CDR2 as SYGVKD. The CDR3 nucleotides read TGTGCCATCAGTGTGGGAGCTAGCGGGAGGGACGAGCAGTACTTC. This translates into CAISVGASGRDEQYF.